Described below is a single T cell receptor beta chain sequence and its context. Trimming removed 1 base at V and 2 bases at J, with 8 bases between. The CDR3 extends over 14 amino acids. Germline CDR1 reads MGHRA; CDR2 reads YSYEKL. This sample was taken from a study of cytomegalovirus exposure and HLA in healthy donors. Use of 60 Vbeta and 13 Jbeta primers characterized the PCR. Produced via immunoSEQ multiplex PCR; TCRdb's table is partial and in-frame only. Here the sample spans tens of thousands of clones, about 60% being singletons. This sequence originates from a man aged 25-45 years in good health and CMV-seropositive. The chain uses TRBV4-1 and TRBJ2-5; unclear D gene. The material sequenced was PBMCs. CDR3 sequence reads: CASSQVKTQETQYF. Here the CDR3 DNA reads TGCGCCAGCAGCCAAGTAAAGACTCAAGAGACCCAGTACTTC.